This record looks at one T cell receptor (beta chain) sequence and its context. As originally analysed: For nucleated cells, counts were estimated from reference gene primer amplification. The method was immunoSEQ multiplex PCR; TCRdb's version includes in-frame clones alone and lacks a portion of them. V and J calls and clone size come straight from that table; D and trimming were deduced from the DNA. This table holds approximately 120,000 clones, 88% found once. This record comes from a study of blood T cell repertoires in COVID-19. Across the study: The study drew acute and convalescent COVID-19 samples from the United States, Italy and Spain. T cells, B-cell-depleted T cells, or PBMCs supplied cDNA or gDNA.

Germline lookup yields CDR1 KGHSY and CDR2 FQNENV. J gave up 10 bases and V 0 bases, and 3 bases lay outside the gene matches. This CDR3 spans 13 amino acids. The sequenced material came from peripheral blood. The chain combines TRBV16 with TRBJ2-7; 10 bases line up with TRBD2. This sequence originates from a man aged 45-60 years with acute or convalescent COVID-19. CDR3 protein: CASSQSLAGVQYF. As DNA, the CDR3 is TGTGCCAGCAGCCAATCGCTAGCGGGAGTACAGTACTTC.